These 5 T cell receptor beta chains came from one sample sequenced in a study of tumor and adjacent non-tumor tissue in lung cancer. TCRbeta libraries were built with three rounds of nested PCR, modified from ARM-PCR. One entry per CDR3 protein results from TCRdb running MiXCR on the multiplex PCR reads. Of fewer than 100,000 distinct CDR3 sequences in the sample, about 82% were seen once. This sample's RNA came from whole unsorted tissue. More than 3 cm separated this lung sample from the edge of the tumor. Source material: distant non-tumor lung tissue. Receptors were obtained from a man aged 55 to 70 with non-small cell lung cancer.

This clonotype was seen at least ten times. V and J are TRBV6-1 and TRBJ2-3, with D maybe TRBD2 (6 bases). The CDR3 totals 14 residues. Trimming removed 6 bases from V and 3 bases from J, with 13 bases in between. The germline CDR1 and CDR2 sequences are MNHNS and SASEGT. The CDR3 is CASRSGRETDTQYF. The CDR3 DNA follows: TGTGCCAGCAGGAGTGGGCGGGAAACAGATACGCAGTATTTT.

This clonotype was counted between two and nine times. With a much larger clone just one base away, this may be a read error. The chain employs TRBV10-2 and TRBJ2-1, with 11 bases matching TRBD2. This CDR3 has 13 amino acids. With V trimmed by 9 bases and J by 6 bases, 4 bases remained unmatched. From germline, CDR1 is WSHSY and CDR2 SAAADI. The CDR3, as DNA: TGCGCCAGTCAACTAGCGGGAGTCAATGAGCAGTTCTTC. It encodes CASQLAGVNEQFF.

The genes are TRBV7-9 and TRBJ1-5, with 9 positions matching TRBD1. The CDR3 is 18 residues long. V was pared by 5 bases and J by 5 bases, with 16 bases of the junction left unmatched. Germline lookup yields CDR1 SEHNR and CDR2 FQNEAQ (reference sequence). The CDR3 coding sequence is TGTGCCAGCAGCAAGATCAGGACAGGGGACAATATAGATCAGCCCCAGCATTTT. Residues: CASSKIRTGDNIDQPQHF.

On this clonotype itself: The junction does not match germline at one end; this may be a read error. The V call is TRBV6-5, the J call TRBJ2-1, with 8 bases matching TRBD2. There are 16 residues in the CDR3. Germline CDR1 and CDR2: MNHEY and SVGAGI. CDR3 DNA sequence: TGTGCCAGCAGTTACTTTACGGGGGGGAGGGACAATGAGCAATTCTTC. Protein sequence: CASSYFTGGRDNEQFF.

On this clonotype: No conserved phenylalanine or tryptophan ends this CDR3, so it is likely a read error. The V gene is TRBV4-1, the J gene TRBJ2-5; 8 bases fit TRBD1. The ends lost 0 bases at V and 1 base at J; junction bases unmatched: 4. The length of the CDR3 is 16 residues. The V gene's germline CDR1 is MGHRA and CDR2 YSYEKL. CDR3 nucleotides: TGCGCCAGCAGCCAAGATCGGACAGGGTGCCAAGAGACCCAGTACCTC. It specifies CASSQDRTGCQETQYL.